The clone carrying this TCR beta chain was detected once. Its target is unknown. Germline V CDR1 and CDR2: SNHLY, FYNNEI. Trimming stripped 2 bases from V and 11 bases from J, with 15 bases between. This CDR3 is built from 13 residues. This record belongs to a study of shared clonotypes between healthy human individuals. Study background: There were three CD4 naive, three CD4 memory, two CD8 naive and one CD8 memory plates per donor.

General study results and limits: When compared with the clonotypes that were shared by all four sorted-subset donors, the non-shared clonotypes turned out to have lower generation probabilities.

Per sorted-subset replicate PCR, input was roughly 220 ng DNA, representing roughly 30,000 T cell genomes. Measured with immunoSEQ multiplex PCR; TCRdb has only the in-frame clones, and not every one. The sample yields roughly 2.2 million clones, roughly 90% seen once. The sequenced sample consisted of naive CD4+ T cells from PBMCs. Subset given: CD45RA+ positively selected. The TCR originated in a young man in good health. Some clones in this sample may be carry-over from other donors' samples. The chain recombines TRBV2 with TRBJ1-1; possible D gene TRBD1, 6 bases. DNA for the CDR3: TGTGCCAGCAGTGAATTAGGGTCAGGGGCGGCTTTCTTT. Amino acids: CASSELGSGAAFF.